The 26 T cell receptor beta chains reported below all come from one sample, sequenced in a study of blood T cells in healthy people across ages. The authors ran a second PCR of 7 to 11 cycles using a sample-barcoded 5' primer and a J-beta primer mix. TCRdb recomputed calls from the 5' RACE reads with MiXCR, one row per CDR3 protein. The table has 750,000 or so distinct CDR3 sequences, just under 25% seen once. These same data were also listed under a study on T cells of mothers and their children.

Sequencing was done on a sample of blood. The receptors here all came from a boy aged 5-17 years in good health.

The V call is TRBV10-3, the J call TRBJ2-2; D may correspond to TRBD1 or TRBD2 (5 bases each). There are 14 residues in the CDR3. CDR1 is ENHRY, CDR2 SYGVKD, per germline. Between the trimmed V and J ends, which lost 8 bases and 2 bases, there was a span of 12 bases. The CDR3: CAIGDLQNTGELFF. The CDR3 nucleotides are TGTGCCATCGGGGACCTACAAAACACCGGGGAGCTGTTTTTT.

This clonotype was seen many times. The rearrangement links TRBV5-1 to TRBJ2-7; maybe TRBD1 (6 bases). Per the germline V gene, CDR1 is SGHRS and CDR2 is YFSETQ. Trimming removed 3 bases at V and 0 bases at J, with 7 bases between. CDR3 length: 13 residues. The CDR3 DNA reads TGCGCCAGCAGCTCGGACAGCTCCTACGAGCAGTACTTC. It is translated as CASSSDSSYEQYF.

The chain couples TRBV4-2 to TRBJ2-7, with TRBD2 matching over 8 bases. From germline, CDR1 is LGHNA and CDR2 YNFKEQ. V lost 1 base, J lost 2 bases, and 10 bases stayed unmatched. The CDR3 runs to 17 residues. CDR3 protein: CASSQAVLAGTTYEQYF. CDR3 nucleotide sequence: TGTGCCAGCAGCCAAGCGGTCTTAGCGGGGACCACCTACGAGCAGTACTTC.

The rearrangement joins TRBV29-1 to TRBJ2-1; D remains ambiguous. Trimming shortened V by 5 bases and J by 0 bases, and 17 bases separated the two germline ends. The CDR3 length is 16 residues. Germline V gives CDR1 SQVTM, CDR2 ANQGSEA. The CDR3 loop is CSVHLRTVSSYNEQFF. CDR3 in DNA: TGCAGCGTTCACCTTCGTACTGTGAGCTCCTACAATGAGCAGTTCTTC.

This clonotype was seen only a few times. The chain has TRBV7-3 and TRBJ2-5, with 10 bases matching TRBD2. The J call may be incorrect, as the DNA end agrees better with TRBJ2-1. The germline V gene has CDR1 SGHTA and CDR2 FQGTGA. This CDR3 has 16 residues. CDR3 sequence reads: CASSTQLAGTSNEQFF. In DNA, the CDR3 is TGTGCCAGCAGCACACAACTAGCGGGGACAAGCAATGAGCAGTTCTTC.

The V call is TRBV4-1, the J call TRBJ2-3; D is ambiguous. V was shortened by 1 base and J by 5 bases, with 4 bases between the two germline ends. The CDR3 is 12 residues long. Germline V CDR1 and CDR2: MGHRA, YSYEKL. CDR3 protein: CASSQVQDTQYF. Here the CDR3 DNA reads TGCGCCAGCAGCCAAGTGCAAGATACGCAGTATTTT.

Of note for this clonotype: The junction and the germline gene differ at one end; a read error may be behind it. The chain combines TRBV5-1 with TRBJ2-7; no definite D call. Per germline, CDR1 SGHRS and CDR2 YFSETQ. The CDR3 loop spans 13 amino acids. This CDR3 reads CAGSLGRTYEQYF. CDR3 bases: TGCGCCGGCAGCTTGGGCAGGACCTACGAGCAGTACTTC.

This clonotype came up a few times. The chain uses TRBV12-5 and TRBJ2-1, with 7 positions matching TRBD1. The ends lost 5 bases at V and 8 bases at J; junction bases unmatched: 9. CDR3 size: 14 residues. CDR1 and CDR2 (germline): LGHNT, FRNRAP. The CDR3 reads CASGPGDRRDEQFF. CDR3 bases: TGTGCTAGTGGTCCCGGGGACAGAAGAGATGAGCAGTTCTTC.

This chain's CDR3 is CSARGVWGSSYEQYF. The CDR3 region has the DNA TGCAGTGCTAGAGGGGTATGGGGGTCCTCCTACGAGCAGTACTTC. The V call is TRBV20-1, the J call TRBJ2-7; either TRBD1 or TRBD2 may supply D (5 bases each). V was pared by 1 base and J by 0 bases, with 13 bases between. This CDR3 contains 15 residues. In germline, CDR1 is DFQATT, CDR2 SNEGSKA (reference sequence).

The chain is built from TRBV2 and TRBJ2-3; 12 bases line up with TRBD2. V gave up 2 bases and J gave up 13 bases; unmatched junction bases: 4. The CDR3 is made up of 13 amino acids. Germline values: CDR1 SNHLY, CDR2 FYNNEI. The CDR3 DNA is TGTGCCAGCAGTGAACTAGCGGGGGGGCAAGAGTATTTT. Translation: CASSELAGGQEYF. Combining the CDR3 with reference TRBV2 and TRBJ2-3 gives the whole variable domain EPEVTQTPSHQVTQMGQEVILRCVPISNHLYFYWYRQILGQKVEFLVSFYNNEISEKSEIFDDQFSVERPDGSNFTLKIRSTKLEDSAMYFCASSELAGGQEYFGPGTRLTVL.

In this sample, this clonotype turned up a few times. The V gene is TRBV25-1, the J gene TRBJ2-5, with TRBD1 matching 7 bases. CDR1 is MGHDK, CDR2 SYGVNS, per germline. Trimming cost V 3 bases and J 5 bases; bases outside gene matches: 9. This CDR3 region has 15 residues. The CDR3 spells CASSDIEGAWETQYF. The CDR3 DNA is TGTGCCAGCAGTGATATTGAGGGGGCGTGGGAGACCCAGTACTTC.

In this sample, this clonotype turned up a few times. The gene calls are TRBV6-5 and TRBJ1-6, with a weak D call TRBD1 (6 bases). This CDR3 spans 15 amino acids. Germline CDR1 and CDR2: MNHEY and SVGAGI. Between the trimmed V and J ends, which lost 8 bases and 8 bases, there was a span of 19 bases. The CDR3, as DNA: TGTGCCAGCTCCTCCGGAGGGGGAGGGGATTCACCCCTCCACTTT. Its translation: CASSSGGGGDSPLHF.

This sequence joins TRBV6-6 and TRBJ2-5; 11 bases align to TRBD1. The CDR3 sequence is 15 residues long. Losses at the gene ends were 5 bases for V and 3 bases for J; bases not matched to a gene: 5. The V gene's germline CDR1 is MNHNY and CDR2 SVGAGI (reference sequence). The DNA of the CDR3 is TGTGCCAGCAGTCCCCGGGACAGGGGGGAAGAGACCCAGTACTTC. Translating it yields CASSPRDRGEETQYF.

This clonotype was found a few times. The rearrangement joins TRBV24-1 to TRBJ1-1; TRBD1 aligns across 7 bases. V was clipped by 3 bases and J by 0 bases; unmatched bases: 9. Germline CDR1 KGHDR, CDR2 SFDVKD. The CDR3 contains 17 residues. The CDR3 DNA reads as TGTGCCACCAGTGATCCGGGACAGATATCAATGAACACTGAAGCTTTCTTT. It yields the protein CATSDPGQISMNTEAFF.

This chain links TRBV24-1 with TRBJ1-1; tentatively, D is TRBD1 (5 bases). CDR3 length: 11 amino acids. Trimming cost V 2 bases and J 11 bases, with 8 bases left between them. The germline V gene has CDR1 KGHDR and CDR2 SFDVKD. The CDR3 spells CATSDWGRAFF. In DNA, the CDR3 is TGTGCCACCAGTGATTGGGGCAGGGCTTTCTTT.

The chain joins TRBV6-1 to TRBJ2-1, with 11 nucleotides matching TRBD2. The ends lost 2 bases at V and 15 bases at J; junction bases unmatched: 9. CDR3 length: 14 residues. Germline CDR1 and CDR2: MNHNS and SASEGT. The CDR3 DNA is TGTGCCAGCAGTGAACTAGCGGGAGGCCGATCGCCGTTCTTC. Amino acid sequence: CASSELAGGRSPFF.

The gene calls are TRBV14 and TRBJ2-5; D may be TRBD1 (6 bases). CDR3 length: 15 residues. Germline values: CDR1 SGHDN, CDR2 FVKESK. Trimming pared 4 bases from V and 2 bases from J, leaving 14 bases between. CDR3 coding DNA: TGTGCCAGCAGCCTACAGGACAGAATACAAGAGACCCAGTACTTC. Translation gives CASSLQDRIQETQYF.

The CDR3 bases are TGCGCCAGCAGCTGGGAGGAAGCCACAGATACGCAGTATTTT. Protein: CASSWEEATDTQYF. The V and J genes are TRBV5-1 and TRBJ2-3, with D maybe TRBD2 (6 bases). Per the germline V gene, CDR1 is SGHRS and CDR2 is YFSETQ. This CDR3 is 14 amino acids long. V was pared by 3 bases and J by 2 bases, with 10 bases between. The full variable domain, completed using reference TRBV5-1 and TRBJ2-3, is KAGVTQTPRYLIKTRGQQVTLSCSPISGHRSVSWYQQTPGQGLQFLFEYFSETQRNKGNFPGRFSGRQFSNSRSEMNVSTLELGDSALYLCASSWEEATDTQYFGPGTRLTVL.

The rearrangement uses TRBV20-1 and TRBJ2-5, with 8 bases that match TRBD2. CDR3 size: 14 residues. CDR1 DFQATT and CDR2 SNEGSKA come from the germline V gene (reference sequence). With V trimmed by 4 bases and J by 2 bases, 6 bases remained unmatched. The CDR3 protein is CSAKFSGAQETQYF. The DNA for the CDR3 is TGCAGTGCTAAGTTTAGCGGGGCACAAGAGACCCAGTACTTC.

The V and J genes are TRBV7-2 and TRBJ2-3, with 7 positions matching TRBD1. CDR1 SGHTA and CDR2 FQGNSA come from the germline V gene. The J segment lost 2 bases and the V segment lost 4 bases, leaving 6 bases of the junction unmatched. This CDR3 has 15 amino acids. The CDR3 is CASSSAGQVTDTQYF. DNA of the CDR3: TGTGCCAGCAGCTCGGCTGGACAGGTCACAGATACGCAGTATTTT.

This clonotype was detected a few times. The chain joins TRBV7-8 to TRBJ2-1, with D hard to call. Germline loops: CDR1 SGHVS, CDR2 FQNEAQ. The CDR3 spans 13 residues. Between the trimmed V and J ends, which lost 4 bases and 8 bases, there was a span of 12 bases. The CDR3 DNA is TGTGCCAGCAGCTCCGGCCCGACCTATGAGCAGTTCTTC. Translating gives CASSSGPTYEQFF.

This rearrangement joins TRBV5-1 to TRBJ1-1, with D maybe TRBD1 (5 bases). The CDR3 extends over 16 amino acids. The V end was cut by 0 bases, the J end by 5 bases, with 17 bases between. CDR1 and CDR2 (germline): SGHRS, YFSETQ. The CDR3 DNA is TGCGCCAGCAGCTTGGGGCAGGGAGGTTTTTCTACTGAAGCTTTCTTT. Translation: CASSLGQGGFSTEAFF.

About this clonotype: The germline gene is not matched at one end of the junction; a read error may be the cause. The rearrangement uses TRBV7-3 and TRBJ2-2; 9 nucleotides align to TRBD2. The CDR3 extends over 16 amino acids. Per the germline V gene, CDR1 is SGHTA and CDR2 is FQGTGA. Here the CDR3 DNA reads TGTGCCAGCAGCCGAAGGACTAGCGCGAACACTGGGGAGCTGTTTTTT. This encodes CASSRRTSANTGELFF.

The gene calls are TRBV7-6 and TRBJ2-5; D unclear. Judging by the DNA end, TRBJ2-1 fits better; the J call may be wrong. Germline V gene lookup returns CDR1 SGHVS and CDR2 FNYEAQ. The CDR3 totals 12 residues. The CDR3 DNA sequence: TGTGCCAGCAGCTTGAGTGGCCATGAGCAGTTCTTC. Translated: CASSLSGHEQFF.

CDR3 nucleotides: TGTGCCAGCAGCAGGGTTGTTGGAGGCGAGCAGTACTTC. Translation: CASSRVVGGEQYF. The V call is TRBV7-2, the J call TRBJ2-5, with D perhaps matching TRBD2 (5 bases). The better agreement between TRBJ2-7 and the DNA end casts doubt on the J call. The CDR3 consists of 13 residues. The V gene's germline CDR1 is SGHTA and CDR2 FQGNSA.

In this sample, this clonotype turned up a few times. The chain couples TRBV4-2 to TRBJ1-1; D not resolved. CDR1 LGHNA and CDR2 YNFKEQ come from the germline V gene. The CDR3 runs to 15 residues. V was pared by 2 bases and J by 0 bases, with 10 bases between. The CDR3 bases are TGTGCCAGCAGCCAAAGTCCGGACCTGAACACTGAAGCTTTCTTT. Translation gives CASSQSPDLNTEAFF.